What follows are 25 T cell receptor beta chains derived from one specimen sequenced in a study of regulatory and conventional T cells in RAG deficiency. The data were produced by immunoSEQ multiplex PCR, yet TCRdb's version contains in-frame clones alone and is incomplete. The data hold about 3,300 clones, with roughly 94% observed a single time. Regulatory T cells were sorted from blood as CD4+ CD25-high CD127-low cells. The same sample was also used in a study of regulatory T cells. That report adds: The primer mix had 52 TRBV and 13 TRBJ primers.

The sequencing input was CD4+ Tregs sorted from blood. The receptor set was obtained from a human donor in good health.

The V and J genes are TRBV2 and TRBJ2-7; 14 bases agree with TRBD2. Germline CDR1 reads SNHLY; CDR2 reads FYNNEI. J lost 2 bases, V lost 9 bases, and 0 bases had no gene match. This CDR3 comprises 13 residues. The CDR3: CARGLAGAYEQYF. The CDR3 DNA reads TGTGCCAGGGGACTAGCGGGAGCCTACGAGCAGTACTTC.

The chain combines TRBV4-2 with TRBJ2-2; the match to TRBD2 covers 9 bases. The CDR3 extends over 20 amino acids. Per the germline V gene, CDR1 is LGHNA and CDR2 is YNFKEQ. V was clipped by 0 bases and J by 6 bases; unmatched bases: 17. The CDR3 sequence is CASSQEGPLAGGRVAGELFF. Written as DNA, the CDR3 is TGTGCCAGCAGCCAAGAAGGTCCGTTAGCTGGCGGGAGGGTGGCCGGGGAGCTGTTTTTT.

The V gene is TRBV6-1, the J gene TRBJ2-3; 13 nucleotides agree with TRBD2. V lost 6 bases and J lost 5; bases outside the gene matches: 5. This CDR3 contains 15 residues. In germline, CDR1 is MNHNS, CDR2 SASEGT. The CDR3 DNA sequence: TGTGCCAGCAGGAGACTAGCGGGGGGAGAAGATACGCAGTATTTT. Its protein is CASRRLAGGEDTQYF.

This clone was detected once. This chain links TRBV5-4 with TRBJ1-6; D unresolved. CDR1 and CDR2 (germline): SGHNT, YYREEE (reference sequence). The length of the CDR3 is 13 residues. Trimming stripped 0 bases from V and 8 bases from J, with 6 bases between. This CDR3 reads CASSLVVDSPLHF. Here the CDR3 DNA reads TGTGCCAGCAGCTTGGTAGTTGATTCACCCCTCCACTTT. The full variable domain, its missing parts supplied by reference TRBV5-4 and TRBJ1-6, is ETGVTQSPTHLIKTRGQQVTLRCSSQSGHNTVSWYQQALGQGPQFIFQYYREEENGRGNFPPRFSGLQFPNYSSELNVNALELDDSALYLCASSLVVDSPLHFGNGTRLTVT.

This chain joins TRBV5-8 and TRBJ1-1; a possible D gene is TRBD1 (5 bases). Germline V lookup: CDR1 SGHTS, CDR2 YDEGEE. Trimming pared 4 bases from V and 0 bases from J, leaving 16 bases between. The CDR3 loop spans 16 amino acids. CDR3 coding DNA: TGTGCCAGCAGCCTGAAGGGACTGCCGCTGAACACTGAAGCTTTCTTT. Translated, it gives CASSLKGLPLNTEAFF.

The rearrangement joins TRBV9 to TRBJ2-1; unclear D gene. Germline V lookup: CDR1 SGDLS, CDR2 YYNGEE. Between the trimmed V and J ends, which lost 0 bases and 7 bases, there was a span of 11 bases. The CDR3 has 14 amino acids. CDR3 bases: TGTGCCAGCAGCGTAGACGTTCTAATGAATGAGCAGTTCTTC. It yields the protein CASSVDVLMNEQFF.

The CDR3 here is CASSLAQAGGTSEQFF. The DNA of the CDR3 is TGCGCCAGCAGCTTGGCCCAGGCAGGGGGCACGAGTGAGCAGTTCTTC. This sequence joins TRBV5-1 and TRBJ2-1; the match to TRBD1 covers 8 bases. Germline CDR1 reads SGHRS; CDR2 reads YFSETQ. The CDR3 is 16 residues long. The V segment lost 0 bases and the J segment 9 bases; nucleotides outside the gene matches: 11.

The chain carries TRBV28 and TRBJ1-2; no clear D. The germline V gene has CDR1 MDHEN and CDR2 SYDVKM. The CDR3 consists of 13 residues. The V end was cut by 6 bases, the J end by 1 base, with 9 bases between. CDR3 protein: CASSPPDNYGYTF. CDR3 nucleotide sequence: TGTGCCAGCAGCCCCCCCGATAACTATGGCTACACCTTC.

The rearrangement joins TRBV5-4 to TRBJ2-2; TRBD2 matches at 8 bases. The CDR3 extends over 18 amino acids. V was pared by 4 bases and J by 0 bases, with 11 bases of the junction left unmatched. The germline V gene has CDR1 SGHNT and CDR2 YYREEE (reference sequence). The CDR3 loop is CASSQKKAGETNTGELFF. In DNA, the CDR3 is TGTGCCAGCAGCCAAAAAAAAGCGGGGGAGACGAACACCGGGGAGCTGTTTTTT.

The chain has TRBV2 and TRBJ1-1; D gene ambiguous. Trimming took off 2 bases at V and 4 bases at J, with 2 bases between the two ends. The CDR3 extends over 11 amino acids. Per the germline V gene, CDR1 is SNHLY and CDR2 is FYNNEI. CDR3 DNA sequence: TGTGCCAGCAGTGAACCCACTGAAGCTTTCTTT. It is translated as CASSEPTEAFF.

The V and J genes are TRBV7-8 and TRBJ1-1; tentative D call: TRBD1 (6 bases). The V end lost 4 bases, the J end lost 4 bases, and 13 bases lay between the germline ends. Germline CDR1 reads SGHVS; CDR2 reads FQNEAQ. The CDR3 runs to 14 residues. The CDR3: CASSSKGGTTEAFF. CDR3 in DNA: TGTGCCAGCAGCTCTAAAGGGGGGACCACTGAAGCTTTCTTT.

V gene TRBV25-1 combines with J gene TRBJ2-3; D may correspond to TRBD1 or TRBD2 (5 bases each). The germline V gene encodes CDR1 MGHDK and CDR2 SYGVNS. The CDR3 has 13 amino acids. Trimming removed 2 bases at V and 6 bases at J, with 9 bases between. The CDR3 region is CASSETGTDTQYF. The CDR3 DNA sequence: TGTGCCAGCAGTGAAACGGGGACCGATACGCAGTATTTT.

The chain carries TRBV18 and TRBJ2-7; TRBD1 aligns across 9 bases. There are 14 residues in the CDR3. The germline V gene has CDR1 KGHSH and CDR2 LQKENI. V lost 5 bases and J lost 4; bases outside the gene matches: 6. The CDR3 coding sequence is TGTGCCAGCTCAACTGCCGGGACAGGGTACGAGCAGTACTTC. This sequence encodes CASSTAGTGYEQYF.

V and J are TRBV7-4 and TRBJ2-7, with D hard to call. The CDR3 is 14 amino acids. Trimming shortened V by 1 base and J by 1 base, and 8 bases separated the two germline ends. Looked up from germline, CDR1 is SGHVT and CDR2 is SQSDAQ. The CDR3 protein is CASSLVGISYEQYF. The CDR3 bases are TGTGCCAGCAGCTTAGTAGGGATTTCCTACGAGCAGTACTTC. The whole variable domain, filled in from reference TRBV7-4 and TRBJ2-7, reads GAGVSQSPRYKVAKRGRDVALRCDSISGHVTLYWYRQTLGQGSEVLTYSQSDAQRDKSGRPSGRFSAERPERSVSTLKIQRTEQGDSAVYLCASSLVGISYEQYFGPGTRLTVT.

The chain carries TRBV18 and TRBJ1-6, with a tentative D call TRBD1 (6 bases). The CDR3 length is 12 residues. The germline V and J ends were trimmed by 5 bases and 7 bases, with 6 bases remaining between them. CDR1 and CDR2 (germline): KGHSH, LQKENI. This CDR3 reads CASSGTNSPLHF. The CDR3 DNA follows: TGTGCCAGCTCAGGGACAAATTCACCCCTCCACTTT.

The CDR3 sequence is CASSLSAGEQYF. CDR3 sequence (DNA): TGTGCCAGCAGTTTATCGGCGGGCGAGCAGTACTTC. The chain couples TRBV28 to TRBJ2-7, with D possibly matching TRBD2 (5 bases). The CDR3 has 12 amino acids. Trimming left V 1 base short and J 6 bases short, with 7 bases between. Germline CDR1 and CDR2: MDHEN and SYDVKM.

As DNA, the CDR3 is TGTGCCAGTAGTATCGGGGTACGGCAGCCCCAGCATTTT. This codes for CASSIGVRQPQHF. The gene calls are TRBV19 and TRBJ1-5, with no clear D. The germline gives CDR1 LNHDA, CDR2 SQIVND (reference sequence). The CDR3 contains 13 residues. V gave up 3 bases and J gave up 7 bases, with 10 bases separating them.

The rearrangement uses TRBV19 and TRBJ2-3, with D uncertain. Trimming took off 3 bases at V and 1 base at J, with 8 bases between the two ends. CDR3 length: 14 residues. In germline, CDR1 is LNHDA, CDR2 SQIVND (reference sequence). The CDR3 loop is CASSIPGRTDTQYF. The CDR3 DNA is TGTGCCAGTAGTATCCCGGGCCGCACAGATACGCAGTATTTT.

The chain employs TRBV23-1 and TRBJ2-2, with a tentative D call TRBD1 (6 bases). TRBV23-1 is annotated as an ORF whose role is uncertain. This CDR3 region has 13 residues. V was trimmed by 3 bases and J by 7 bases, leaving 9 bases between them. CDR3 amino acids: CASSHQGIGELFF. CDR3 DNA sequence: TGCGCCAGCAGTCATCAGGGGATCGGGGAGCTGTTTTTT.

This sequence joins TRBV21-1 and TRBJ1-2. TRBV21-1 has pseudogene status. The CDR3 spans 14 residues. In DNA, the CDR3 is TGTGCCAGCAGCAAAGCGAGAGAAAGGGATGGCTACACCTTC. It translates to CASSKARERDGYTF.

The rearrangement uses TRBV28 and TRBJ2-5, with 10 bases that match TRBD1. The CDR3 extends over 15 amino acids. The V gene end was trimmed by 5 bases and the J gene end by 5 bases; junction bases not matched to a gene: 8. Germline V gene lookup returns CDR1 MDHEN and CDR2 SYDVKM. The DNA of the CDR3 is TGTGCCAGCAGTACGAGACAGGGGGCTGGGGAGACCCAGTACTTC. Its translation is CASSTRQGAGETQYF.

The V call is TRBV19, the J call TRBJ2-3; TRBD2 agrees at 10 bases. The CDR3 length is 17 residues. Germline-derived CDR1 and CDR2 are LNHDA and SQIVND (reference sequence). V lost 5 bases, J lost 6 bases, and 14 bases stayed unmatched. The CDR3 sequence: CASSGLSTSGSLDTQYF. In DNA, the CDR3 is TGTGCCAGTAGTGGACTTTCGACTAGCGGGTCCCTGGATACGCAGTATTTT.

CDR3 region: CASSPPGGSGTDTQYF. In DNA, the CDR3 is TGTGCCAGCTCACCACCGGGGGGGAGCGGCACAGATACGCAGTATTTT. The chain is built from TRBV18 and TRBJ2-3; 7 bases are a match to TRBD2. Germline lookup yields CDR1 KGHSH and CDR2 LQKENI. This CDR3 comprises 16 residues. V lost 0 bases to trimming and J lost 1 base; unmatched junction nucleotides: 4.

The V and J genes are TRBV7-2 and TRBJ2-7, with D hard to call. The germline V gene has CDR1 SGHTA and CDR2 FQGNSA. Trimming cost V 4 bases and J 7 bases, with 11 bases left between them. The length of the CDR3 is 12 residues. CDR3 protein: CASSSYPPEQYF. Written as DNA, the CDR3 is TGTGCCAGCAGCTCCTATCCACCGGAGCAGTACTTC.

The chain uses TRBV2 and TRBJ1-5, with D unresolved. Per the germline V gene, CDR1 is SNHLY and CDR2 is FYNNEI. This CDR3 comprises 15 residues. The V gene lost 0 bases and the J gene lost 0 bases, with 6 bases spanning the gap. The CDR3 is CASSEAGHSNQPQHF. The CDR3 DNA reads TGTGCCAGCAGTGAAGCAGGTCATAGCAATCAGCCCCAGCATTTT.